The clone carrying this T cell receptor beta chain was observed a handful of times. The CDR3 is 13 amino acids. Germline CDR1 reads SEHNR; CDR2 reads FQNEAQ (reference sequence). V was shortened by 5 bases and J by 1 base, with 7 bases between the two germline ends. This sample is drawn from a study of blood T cell repertoires in COVID-19. Libraries were prepared by immunoSEQ multiplex PCR; TCRdb keeps only in-frame clonotypes and omits some of them. The table has 250,000 or so clones, just under 85% seen once. Material for sequencing was peripheral blood. This sequence originates from a woman of 80 years or more with acute or convalescent COVID-19. This chain links TRBV7-9 with TRBJ2-3, with D possibly matching TRBD2 (5 bases). The CDR3 DNA reads TGTGCCAGCAGCGCACTAGGCACAGATACGCAGTATTTT. It is translated as CASSALGTDTQYF.